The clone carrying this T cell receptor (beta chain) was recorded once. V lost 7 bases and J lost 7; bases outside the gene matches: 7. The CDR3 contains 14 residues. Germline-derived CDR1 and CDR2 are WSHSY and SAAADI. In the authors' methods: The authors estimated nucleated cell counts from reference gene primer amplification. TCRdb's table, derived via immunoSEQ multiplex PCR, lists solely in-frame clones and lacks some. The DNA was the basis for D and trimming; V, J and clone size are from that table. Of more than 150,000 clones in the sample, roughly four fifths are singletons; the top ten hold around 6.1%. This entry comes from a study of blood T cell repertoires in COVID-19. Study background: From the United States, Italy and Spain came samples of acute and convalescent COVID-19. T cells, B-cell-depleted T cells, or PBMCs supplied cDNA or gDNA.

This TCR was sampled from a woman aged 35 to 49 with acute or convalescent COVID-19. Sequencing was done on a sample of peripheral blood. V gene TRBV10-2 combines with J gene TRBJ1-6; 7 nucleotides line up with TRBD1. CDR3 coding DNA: TGCGCCAGCACCCGGGACAGCGACAATTCACCCCTCCACTTT. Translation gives CASTRDSDNSPLHF.